The clone carrying this T cell receptor (beta chain) was seen at least ten times. The target antigen is unknown. The sequenced template was RNA, covering the TCR beta CDR3 region. First-round RT-PCR used HTBI primers; second-round multiplex PCR followed. Each CDR3 protein is one row after TCRdb ran MiXCR on the multiplex PCR reads. The sample includes 200,000 to 250,000 distinct CDR3 sequences, about a fifth seen only once; the top ten take 43%. This entry is derived from a study of Graves' ophthalmopathy and Graves' hyperthyroidism. General study points: With roughly 69% sensitivity and approximately 73% specificity, the model predicted ophthalmopathy progression.

With V trimmed by 5 bases and J by 5 bases, 4 bases remained unmatched. The CDR3 totals 13 residues. The germline V gene has CDR1 SGHTA and CDR2 FQGTGA. Diagnosis relied on clinical symptoms, serum thyroxine, TRAb, thyroid ultrasound and orbital computed tomography. PBMCs were density-gradient isolated from 10 ml fresh blood. This sequence originates from a woman between 45 and 60 years old with Graves' ophthalmopathy. The sample comprised peripheral blood. The V call is TRBV7-3, the J call TRBJ2-5; 8 bases fit TRBD1. Here the CDR3 reads CASSQGAGETQYF. CDR3 nucleotide sequence: TGTGCCAGCAGCCAGGGGGCGGGGGAGACCCAGTACTTC.